The T cell receptor beta chain under discussion was sequenced for a study of T-cell memory formation after mild COVID-19. Looking at the study overall: TCR clusters were mostly donor specific.

Study-wide results and limits: Contracting clones, day 15 to 85, had balanced CD4/CD8, and later expanders favored CD4+.

The ends lost 5 bases at V and 6 bases at J; junction bases unmatched: 5. The CDR3 is made up of 15 amino acids. CDR1 is MGHRA, CDR2 YSYEKL, per germline. On this clonotype itself: The antigen remains unidentified.

5'RACE with constant-segment primers built TCRalpha and TCRbeta cDNA libraries with UMIs. MiXCR, applied by TCRdb to the 5' RACE reads, yields one record per CDR3 protein. There are about 60,000 distinct CDR3 sequences in the sample; more than 10% occur only once, and about 25% lies in the top ten. The sequence derives from a man aged 18-30 years who had mild COVID-19 (a few samples of this study predate the infection). Cell type and time point are not known. The chain joins TRBV4-1 to TRBJ1-6; TRBD1 matches 9 bases. Sequencing input: PBMCs or a T cell subset sorted from them (not recorded which). The chain's CDR3 is CASSTRDRANSPLHF. In nucleotides, the CDR3 is TGCGCCAGCAGCACCCGGGACAGGGCTAATTCACCCCTCCACTTT.